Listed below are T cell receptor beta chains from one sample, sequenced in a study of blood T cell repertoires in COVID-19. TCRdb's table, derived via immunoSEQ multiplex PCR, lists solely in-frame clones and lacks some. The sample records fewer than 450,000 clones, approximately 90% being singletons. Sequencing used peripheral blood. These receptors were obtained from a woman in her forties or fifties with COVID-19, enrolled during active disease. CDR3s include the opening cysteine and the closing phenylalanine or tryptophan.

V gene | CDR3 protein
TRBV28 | CASSLGDRVYEQYF
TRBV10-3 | CAISDSTGDRGSTDTQYF
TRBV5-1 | CASRWGNTEAFF
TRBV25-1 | CASSQTGRAGELFF
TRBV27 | CASSLGRGAGDEQYF
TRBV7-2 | CASSLAGGRAQPQHF
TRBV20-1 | CSAYRGQGYTF
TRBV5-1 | CASSLGGSGISYEQYF
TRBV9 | CASSDTGTGKNIQYF
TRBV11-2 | CASSWGEIPGIQETQYF
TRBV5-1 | CASSLNPSETQYF
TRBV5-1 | CASSLVGLAGVETQYF
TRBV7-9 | CASSPGALLYEQYF
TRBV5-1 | CASSLAGEATEAFF
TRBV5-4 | CASSFPGNYGYTF
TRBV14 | CASSLVTDTQYF
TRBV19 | CASSVGSSYNEQFF
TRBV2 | CASTGTGAAEQYF
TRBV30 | CARDSWNEKLFF
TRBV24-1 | CATSDATSGGAVDTQYF
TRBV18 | CASSPGQGDQPQHF
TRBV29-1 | CSVDVGAGEAFF
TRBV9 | CASSVDAGGMQFF
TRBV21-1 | CASSKASQGAGGYTF
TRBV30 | CAWSAPYEQYF
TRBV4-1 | CASSQSGTGGTGELFF
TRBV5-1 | CASSLGRTGGNTEAFF
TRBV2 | CASMFAGIGGYTF
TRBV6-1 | CASSEGGETDTQYF
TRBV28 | CASLDRTNEKLFF
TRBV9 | CASSASGGQSSYGYTF
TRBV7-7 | CASSFGLGTSSLNEQFF
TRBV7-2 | CASSLAGGINEKLFF
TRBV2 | CASTEGGYGYTF
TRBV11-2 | CASSLQGRISEKLFF
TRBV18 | CASSPKSAPGGNEQFF
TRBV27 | CASRTPDMNTEAFF
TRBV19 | CASSIGGEPQHF
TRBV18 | CASSEEGDEQFF
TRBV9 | CASSVVAAPYEQYF
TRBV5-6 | CASSPVWDTQYF
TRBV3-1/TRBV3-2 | CASSSQGAAPLHF
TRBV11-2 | CASSSSGVLGGYTF
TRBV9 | CASSVDSGGLYGYTF
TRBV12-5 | CASGRGGAGGELFF
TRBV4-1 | CASSQLTPRATEAFF
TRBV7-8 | CASSFSRQGGYTF
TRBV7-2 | CASSKKGAGFQPQHF
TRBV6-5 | CASKAETGLGTEAFF
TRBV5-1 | CASSLGQGGSGYTF
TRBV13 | CASRRGLQANYGYTF
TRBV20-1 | CSASRGRGYTF
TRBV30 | CAWSPKDSSTDTQYF
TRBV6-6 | CASSYGLRRDTQYF
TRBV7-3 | CASSLAGFPETQYF
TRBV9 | CASSDQTGGNEKLFF
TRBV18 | CASSPDRGLQETQYF